This T cell receptor (beta chain) is drawn from a study of beta chain features in type 1 diabetes. The overall study: Examination spanned around 110,000,000 sorted cells from all samples.

Study observations and caveats: Unsettled here was the matter of whether HLA type influences TCRB rearrangement. For type 1 diabetes patients, VDJ junctions showed fewer insertions and more deletions.

Germline V gene data show CDR1 as SEHNR and CDR2 as FQNEAQ (reference sequence). The CDR3 is 13 amino acids. Trimming took off 0 bases at V and 9 bases at J, with 9 bases between the two ends. This clone was observed a few times. What it binds is unknown. cDNA synthesis used the whole RNA isolate, giving expressed TCRB sequences. Profiled with immunoSEQ multiplex PCR; TCRdb holds only in-frame clones, not every one. The repertoire has approximately 470,000 clones, about 30% of them found once; the top ten carry 0.065%. The sequenced sample consisted of naive CD4+ T cells from blood. V usage is TRBV7-9 and J usage is TRBJ2-1; D not resolved. The TCR comes from a man younger than 30 in good health. DNA for the CDR3: TGTGCCAGCAGCTTAGCTACGTCGCTTGAGCAGTTCTTC. Its translation is CASSLATSLEQFF.